The 23 T cell receptor beta chains in this list originate from one sample, sequenced in a study of CD8 T cells in Susac syndrome. RNA amounts of about 0.5 to 1 ug underwent reverse transcription with random hexamers. One entry per CDR3 protein results from TCRdb running MiXCR on the immunoSEQ multiplex PCR reads. Of almost 450,000 distinct CDR3 sequences listed, 85% to 90% are singletons. Sequencing was carried out using CD8+ T cells from PBMCs. The receptors shown here come from a human donor with multiple sclerosis.

J is TRBJ1-2 and V is TRBV3-1; a possible D gene is TRBD1 (5 bases). CDR3 length: 18 amino acids. V was shortened by 1 base and J by 5 bases, with 23 bases between the two germline ends. Germline V lookup: CDR1 LGHDT, CDR2 YNNKEL (reference sequence). Here the CDR3 reads CASSQVGGEFGHEYGYTF. CDR3 DNA: TGTGCCAGCAGCCAAGTTGGAGGGGAATTTGGACACGAATATGGCTACACCTTC.

V and J are TRBV15 and TRBJ2-1; D possibly uses TRBD1 or TRBD2 (5 bases each). There are 15 residues in the CDR3. Trimming cost V 5 bases and J 6 bases, with 17 bases left between them. CDR1 and CDR2 from the germline V gene are LNHNV and YYDKDF (reference sequence). CDR3 sequence: CATSGAPGTVNEQFF. The CDR3, as DNA: TGTGCCACCAGCGGAGCGCCCGGGACCGTCAATGAGCAGTTCTTC.

The J gene is TRBJ2-6, the V gene TRBV27; TRBD1 matches at 7 bases. This CDR3 contains 17 residues. CDR1 MNHEY and CDR2 SMNVEV come from the germline V gene (reference sequence). J lost 2 bases, V lost 2 bases, and 6 bases had no gene match. The CDR3 region has the DNA TGTGCCAGCAGTTTAGACAGGGCCCTCGCTGGGGCCAACGTCCTGACTTTC. Its protein is CASSLDRALAGANVLTF.

The chain couples TRBV30 to TRBJ1-2; D gene ambiguous. Germline values: CDR1 GTSNPN, CDR2 SVGIG (reference sequence). V shed 5 bases and J shed 3 bases, with 10 bases lying between them. The CDR3 is made up of 12 amino acids. The CDR3 sequence: CAWGGIYYGYTF. The CDR3 nucleotides are TGTGCCTGGGGTGGGATCTACTATGGCTACACCTTC.

This clonotype appeared a single time. V gene TRBV7-4 combines with J gene TRBJ1-1, with TRBD1 matching over 10 bases. The CDR3 spans 17 residues. J lost 1 base, V lost 4 bases, and 9 bases had no gene match. Germline V lookup: CDR1 SGHVT, CDR2 SQSDAQ. The CDR3 is CASSSPGQGRSNTEAFF. The CDR3 DNA is TGTGCCAGCAGCTCCCCGGGACAGGGGAGATCGAACACTGAAGCTTTCTTT.

In its sample, this clonotype was seen once. This chain links TRBV20-1 with TRBJ2-7; 7 nucleotides agree with TRBD1. The CDR3 has 12 amino acids. Germline CDR1 and CDR2: DFQATT and SNEGSKA (reference sequence). Germline trimming cut 6 bases from V and 4 bases from J; bases unmatched to any gene: 6. CDR3 in DNA: TGCAGTGCAAAGCAGGGGGAGTACGAGCAGTACTTC. Translation: CSAKQGEYEQYF.

This clonotype was observed a handful of times. This chain connects TRBV6-2 or TRBV6-3 to TRBJ2-5; 8 nucleotides agree with TRBD2. Trimming at V came to 8 bases and at J to 5 bases, leaving 10 bases not matched to a gene. CDR1 is MNHEY and CDR2 is SVGEGT in the germline V gene. CDR3 length: 14 amino acids. CDR3 sequence reads: CASASGGAAETQYF. The CDR3 DNA sequence: TGTGCCAGCGCTTCCGGGGGGGCCGCCGAGACCCAGTACTTC.

The V and J genes are TRBV7-9 and TRBJ2-1, with D possibly matching TRBD1 (5 bases). Germline V gene sequence: CDR1 SEHNR, CDR2 FQNEAQ (reference sequence). The CDR3 spans 14 residues. V was clipped by 3 bases and J by 4 bases, with 10 bases between them. The CDR3 sequence: CASSLTQGYNEQFF. CDR3 in DNA: TGTGCCAGCAGCTTGACTCAGGGATACAATGAGCAGTTCTTC. The whole variable domain, remainder taken from reference TRBV7-9 and TRBJ2-1, is DTGVSQNPRHKITKRGQNVTFRCDPISEHNRLYWYRQTLGQGPEFLTYFQNEAQLEKSRLLSDRFSAERPKGSFSTLEIQRTEQGDSAMYLCASSLTQGYNEQFFGPGTRLTVL.

The rearrangement uses TRBV30 and TRBJ2-1; D remains unclear. V lost 3 bases and J 0 bases, leaving 6 bases between the germline ends. This CDR3 spans 13 amino acids. Germline CDR1 and CDR2: GTSNPN and SVGIG (reference sequence). CDR3 amino acids: CAWSLLSYNEQFF. The CDR3 nucleotides read TGTGCCTGGAGCCTTCTCTCCTACAATGAGCAGTTCTTC.

The rearrangement uses TRBV5-4 and TRBJ2-3, with TRBD2 identical over 8 bases. V was clipped by 4 bases and J by 3 bases; unmatched bases: 4. The CDR3 runs to 14 residues. Germline CDR1 is SGHNT and CDR2 is YYREEE (reference sequence). CDR3 in DNA: TGTGCCAGCAGCCTCGTAGCGGGGACAGATACGCAGTATTTT. The encoded protein is CASSLVAGTDTQYF.

The gene calls are TRBV2 and TRBJ2-1, with a weak D call TRBD1 (6 bases). Per germline, CDR1 SNHLY and CDR2 FYNNEI. CDR3 length: 15 amino acids. V lost 3 bases and J 1 base, leaving 10 bases between the germline ends. The CDR3 sequence is CASSDGQGSYNEQFF. The CDR3 nucleotides read TGTGCCAGCAGTGATGGTCAGGGGTCCTACAATGAGCAGTTCTTC. Filled out from reference TRBV2 and TRBJ2-1, the complete variable domain reads EPEVTQTPSHQVTQMGQEVILRCVPISNHLYFYWYRQILGQKVEFLVSFYNNEISEKSEIFDDQFSVERPDGSNFTLKIRSTKLEDSAMYFCASSDGQGSYNEQFFGPGTRLTVL.

The CDR3 protein is CASSLFSGGASYNEQFF. The CDR3 coding sequence is TGTGCCAGCAGCTTATTCAGCGGGGGGGCCTCCTACAATGAGCAGTTCTTC. The V gene is TRBV11-2, the J gene TRBJ2-1, with 10 bases lining up with TRBD2. CDR3 size: 17 residues. CDR1 is SGHAT, CDR2 FQNNGV, per germline. V was clipped by 2 bases and J by 0 bases; unmatched bases: 4. Drawing the rest from reference TRBV11-2 and TRBJ2-1, the complete variable domain is EAGVAQSPRYKIIEKRQSVAFWCNPISGHATLYWYQQILGQGPKLLIQFQNNGVVDDSQLPKDRFSAERLKGVDSTLKIQPAKLEDSAVYLCASSLFSGGASYNEQFFGPGTRLTVL.

The chain has TRBV23-1 and TRBJ1-5; no firm D call. TRBV23-1 falls under the ORF class, with uncertain function. CDR3 length: 16 amino acids. V was shortened by 3 bases and J by 6 bases, with 18 bases between the two germline ends. The CDR3, as DNA: TGCGCCAGCAGTCACAGGCGGGGTCGGGCGGTTCAGCCCCAGCATTTT. Translation: CASSHRRGRAVQPQHF.

V usage is TRBV19 and J usage is TRBJ2-1, with 8 bases lining up with TRBD1. The germline CDR1 and CDR2 sequences are LNHDA and SQIVND (reference sequence). The CDR3 length is 17 residues. Trimming removed 8 bases from V and 7 bases from J; junction bases left unmatched: 19. CDR3: CASPPDRDSERGNEQFF. For the CDR3, the DNA is TGTGCCAGTCCCCCGGACAGGGACAGCGAAAGGGGGAATGAGCAGTTCTTC.

The J gene is TRBJ1-5, the V gene TRBV4-1, with D hard to call. Germline CDR1 is MGHRA and CDR2 is YSYEKL. V lost 1 base and J 6 bases, leaving 7 bases between the germline ends. This CDR3 is 13 amino acids long. The CDR3 is CASSQVKGQPQHF. CDR3 DNA: TGCGCCAGCAGCCAAGTGAAGGGTCAGCCCCAGCATTTT.

The chain combines TRBV27 with TRBJ2-2, with 9 bases that match TRBD2. Germline CDR1 reads MNHEY; CDR2 reads SMNVEV (reference sequence). This CDR3 has 16 residues. V gave up 11 bases and J gave up 4 bases; unmatched junction bases: 14. CDR3 loop: CAHWGLAGKGTGELFF. In DNA form, the CDR3 reads TGTGCCCACTGGGGGCTAGCGGGAAAGGGCACCGGGGAGCTGTTTTTT.

The rearrangement joins TRBV2 to TRBJ1-1; D not resolved. The CDR3 length is 15 residues. Germline assignment: CDR1 SNHLY and CDR2 FYNNEI. Trimming cost V 3 bases and J 3 bases, with 14 bases left between them. In nucleotides, the CDR3 is TGTGCCAGCAGTGAGTTACCGGGAATCTACACTGAAGCTTTCTTT. As protein: CASSELPGIYTEAFF.

The rearrangement links TRBV2 to TRBJ2-1, with TRBD2 matching 10 bases. J was trimmed by 5 bases and V by 4 bases; bases with no gene match: 2. Per germline, CDR1 SNHLY and CDR2 FYNNEI. This CDR3 spans 14 amino acids. CDR3 sequence reads: CASSGSGGHNEQFF. CDR3 DNA sequence: TGTGCCAGCAGTGGTAGCGGGGGGCACAATGAGCAGTTCTTC. The whole variable domain, filled in from reference TRBV2 and TRBJ2-1, reads EPEVTQTPSHQVTQMGQEVILRCVPISNHLYFYWYRQILGQKVEFLVSFYNNEISEKSEIFDDQFSVERPDGSNFTLKIRSTKLEDSAMYFCASSGSGGHNEQFFGPGTRLTVL.

The CDR3 bases are TGTGCCAGCAGCGGGGGCTCCAGGGTCCCTAACACCGGGGAGCTGTTTTTT. It yields the protein CASSGGSRVPNTGELFF. The chain couples TRBV11-2 to TRBJ2-2; D might be TRBD1 (6 bases). V gave up 5 bases and J gave up 2 bases, with 18 bases separating them. CDR1 and CDR2 from the germline V gene are SGHAT and FQNNGV. The CDR3 contains 17 residues.

This clonotype occurred once. The chain links TRBV23-1 to TRBJ1-2; D possibly corresponds to TRBD1 (5 bases). TRBV23-1 is assigned to the ORF class and has an uncertain function. The CDR3 has 15 residues. Deletions cut 3 bases from V and 2 bases from J, with 13 bases between. CDR3 region: CASSQNPGPNYGYTF. The CDR3 DNA reads TGCGCCAGCAGTCAGAACCCGGGGCCCAACTATGGCTACACCTTC.

The rearrangement links TRBV14 to TRBJ2-1; TRBD2 aligns across 9 bases. Germline values: CDR1 SGHDN, CDR2 FVKESK. This CDR3 region has 16 residues. V dropped 2 bases and J dropped 4; count of bases not matched to a gene: 6. Here the CDR3 DNA reads TGTGCCAGCAGCCAATTTGCGGGAGGGGATTACAATGAGCAGTTCTTC. As protein: CASSQFAGGDYNEQFF.

The chain uses TRBV14 and TRBJ1-2; D perhaps matches TRBD1 (6 bases). V was pared by 1 base and J by 0 bases, with 15 bases between. Germline-derived CDR1 and CDR2 are SGHDN and FVKESK. The CDR3 covers 17 residues. The CDR3 DNA follows: TGTGCCAGCAGCCAAGTTTCGGCAGGGGACGCTAACTATGGCTACACCTTC. Protein product: CASSQVSAGDANYGYTF. The full variable domain, with the rest looked up from reference TRBV14 and TRBJ1-2, is EAGVTQFPSHSVIEKGQTVTLRCDPISGHDNLYWYRRVMGKEIKFLLHFVKESKQDESGMPNNRFLAERTGGTYSTLKVQPAELEDSGVYFCASSQVSAGDANYGYTFGSGTRLTVV.

The rearrangement uses TRBV19 and TRBJ2-7, with 7 bases that match TRBD1. The CDR3 is made up of 15 amino acids. Germline-derived CDR1 and CDR2 are LNHDA and SQIVND (reference sequence). The V and J ends lost 1 base and 6 bases, in that order; junction bases with no gene match: 9. CDR3 nucleotides: TGTGCCAGTAGTATAGCAGAGGGGGCGCTTTTCGAGCAGTACTTC. Its protein is CASSIAEGALFEQYF. Supplemented by reference TRBV19 and TRBJ2-7, the full variable domain reads DGGITQSPKYLFRKEGQNVTLSCEQNLNHDAMYWYRQDPGQGLRLIYYSQIVNDFQKGDIAEGYSVSREKKESFPLTVTSAQKNPTAFYLCASSIAEGALFEQYFGPGTRLTVT.